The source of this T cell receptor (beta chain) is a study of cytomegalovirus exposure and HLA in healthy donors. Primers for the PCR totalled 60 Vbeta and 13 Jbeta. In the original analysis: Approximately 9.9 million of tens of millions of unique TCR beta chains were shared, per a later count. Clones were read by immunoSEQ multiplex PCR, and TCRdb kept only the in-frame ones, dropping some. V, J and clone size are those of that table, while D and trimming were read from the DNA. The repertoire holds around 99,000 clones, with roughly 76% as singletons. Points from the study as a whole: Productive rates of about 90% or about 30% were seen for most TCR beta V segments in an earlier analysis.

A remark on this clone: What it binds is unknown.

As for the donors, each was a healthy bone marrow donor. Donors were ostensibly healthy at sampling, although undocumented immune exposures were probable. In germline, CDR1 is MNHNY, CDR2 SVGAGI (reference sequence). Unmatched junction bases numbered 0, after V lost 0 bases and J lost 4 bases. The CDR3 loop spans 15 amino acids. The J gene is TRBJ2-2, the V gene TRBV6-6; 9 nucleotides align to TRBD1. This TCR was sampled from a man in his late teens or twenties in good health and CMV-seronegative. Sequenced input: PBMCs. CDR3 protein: CASSYSGQGTGELFF. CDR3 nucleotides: TGTGCCAGCAGTTACTCGGGACAGGGCACCGGGGAGCTGTTTTTT.